This T cell receptor beta chain came from a study of T-cell memory formation after mild COVID-19. This clonotype has just one count. MiXCR, applied by TCRdb to the 5' RACE reads, yields one record per CDR3 protein. The table records fewer than 150,000 distinct CDR3 sequences, more than 15% of them present only once. The V gene's germline CDR1 is DFQATT and CDR2 SNEGSKA (reference sequence). The V gene lost 3 bases and the J gene lost 1 base, with 9 bases spanning the gap. The CDR3 totals 13 residues. The sample taken for sequencing was PBMCs or a T cell subset sorted from them (not recorded which). This chain joins TRBV20-1 and TRBJ1-1, with TRBD1 as a possible D gene (6 bases). This clonotype originated in a man younger than 35 who had mild COVID-19 (a few samples of this study predate the infection). Cell type and time point are not known. CDR3 sequence reads: CSARETGNTEAFF. Here the CDR3 DNA reads TGCAGTGCTAGGGAGACAGGGAACACTGAAGCTTTCTTT.